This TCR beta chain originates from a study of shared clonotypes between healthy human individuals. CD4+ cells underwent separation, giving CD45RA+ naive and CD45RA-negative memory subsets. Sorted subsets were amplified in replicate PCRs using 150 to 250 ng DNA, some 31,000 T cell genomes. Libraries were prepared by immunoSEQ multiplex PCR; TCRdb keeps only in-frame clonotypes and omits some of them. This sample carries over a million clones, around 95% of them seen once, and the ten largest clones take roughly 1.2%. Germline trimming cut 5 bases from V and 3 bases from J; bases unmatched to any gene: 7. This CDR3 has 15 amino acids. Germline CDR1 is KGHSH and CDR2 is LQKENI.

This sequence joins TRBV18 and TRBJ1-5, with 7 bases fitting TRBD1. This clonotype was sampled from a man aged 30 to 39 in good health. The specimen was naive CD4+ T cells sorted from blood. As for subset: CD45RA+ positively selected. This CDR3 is CASSADRRHNQPQHF. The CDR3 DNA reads TGTGCCAGCTCAGCGGACAGGCGTCACAATCAGCCCCAGCATTTT. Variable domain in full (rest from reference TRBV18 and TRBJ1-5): NAGVMQNPRHLVRRRGQEARLRCSPMKGHSHVYWYRQLPEEGLKFMVYLQKENIIDESGMPKERFSAEFPKEGPSILRIQQVVRGDSAAYFCASSADRRHNQPQHFGDGTRLSIL.